This T cell receptor (delta chain) was sequenced during a study of Vδ1+ human thymocytes. RNA was extracted from the cells and then reverse transcribed. Pooled V-gene forward primers with one constant-region reverse primer generated the CDR3 amplicons by multiplex PCR. TCRdb repeated clone calling on the multiplex PCR reads with CATT. The repertoire holds some 19,000 delta-chain clones, with about 8% as singletons. Study results and caveats: Bulk data may be misread because of unexpected Vdelta2 sequences. Thymic TRG and TRD repertoires appeared highly polyclonal.

Per the germline V gene, CDR1 is TSWWSYY and CDR2 is QGS. CDR3 size: 22 residues. Trimming stripped 4 bases from V and 0 bases from J, with 33 bases between. Points on this clone: The antigen is undetermined.

After alphabeta T cell depletion, CD3+ Vdelta1+ Vdelta2- thymocytes were sorted. The origin of this receptor is a child under two years old who had congenital heart surgery. The sample taken for sequencing was Vdelta1+ gamma-delta thymocytes from the thymus. Sample subset: FACS-sorted CD3+ TCRalphabeta- TCRVdelta1+ TCRVdelta2- thymocytes. The J gene is TRDJ1, the V gene TRDV1; maybe TRDD3 (5 bases). The CDR3 protein is CALGGVTCPTYPHDTHTDKLIF. For the CDR3, the DNA is TGTGCTCTTGGGGGCGTTACATGTCCGACTTACCCTCACGATACTCACACCGATAAACTCATCTTT.